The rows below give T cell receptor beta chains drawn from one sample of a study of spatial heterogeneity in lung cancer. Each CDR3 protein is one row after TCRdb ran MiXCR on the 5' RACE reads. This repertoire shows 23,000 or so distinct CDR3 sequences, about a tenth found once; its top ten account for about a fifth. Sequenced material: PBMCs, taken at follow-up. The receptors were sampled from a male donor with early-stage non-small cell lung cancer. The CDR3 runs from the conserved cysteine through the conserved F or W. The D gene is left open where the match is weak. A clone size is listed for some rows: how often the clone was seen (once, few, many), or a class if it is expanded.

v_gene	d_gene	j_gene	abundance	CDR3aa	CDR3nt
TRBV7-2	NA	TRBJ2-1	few	CASSFQRGDNEQFF	TGTGCCAGCAGCTTCCAGAGAGGCGACAATGAGCAGTTCTTC
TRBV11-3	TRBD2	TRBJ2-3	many	CASSPGLAGPTQYF	TGTGCCAGCAGCCCGGGACTAGCGGGGCCTACGCAGTATTTT
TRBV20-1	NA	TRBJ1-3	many	CSAIGSGNTIYF	TGCAGTGCTATTGGCTCTGGAAACACCATATATTTT
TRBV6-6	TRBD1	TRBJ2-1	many	CASSRQGAYNEQFF	TGTGCCAGCAGCCGACAGGGGGCCTACAATGAGCAGTTCTTC
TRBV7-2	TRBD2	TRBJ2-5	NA	CASTNGAGGQETQYF	TGTGCCAGCACGAATGGGGCGGGGGGACAAGAGACCCAGTACTTC
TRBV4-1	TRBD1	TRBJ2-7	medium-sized	CASSQGGQAAYEQYF	TGCGCCAGCAGCCAAGGGGGACAGGCGGCCTACGAGCAGTACTTC
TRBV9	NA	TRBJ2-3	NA	CASSLRRGADTQYF	TGTGCCAGCAGCCTCCGAAGGGGGGCAGATACGCAGTATTTT
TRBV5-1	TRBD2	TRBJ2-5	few	CASSLGVSGGQETQYF	TGCGCCAGCAGCTTGGGGGTTAGCGGGGGCCAAGAGACCCAGTACTTC
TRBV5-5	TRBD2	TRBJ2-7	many	CASRPLGSGAIYEQYF	TGTGCCAGCAGGCCCCTAGGTAGCGGGGCCATATACGAGCAGTACTTC
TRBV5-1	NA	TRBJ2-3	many	CASSLEGPTDTQYF	TGCGCCAGCAGCTTGGAGGGACCCACAGATACGCAGTATTTT
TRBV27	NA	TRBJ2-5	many	CATPLSSNQETQYF	TGTGCCACCCCTCTGTCGTCCAACCAAGAGACCCAGTACTTC
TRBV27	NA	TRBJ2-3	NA	CASSPAWGGLPDTQYF	TGTGCCAGCAGTCCTGCCTGGGGGGGCCTTCCAGATACGCAGTATTTT
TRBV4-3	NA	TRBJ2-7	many	CASSQGPGLNSYEQYF	TGCGCCAGCAGCCAGGGCCCGGGACTCAACTCCTACGAGCAGTACTTC
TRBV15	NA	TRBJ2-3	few	CATSRDVGHTDTQYF	TGTGCCACCAGCAGAGATGTGGGCCACACAGATACGCAGTATTTT
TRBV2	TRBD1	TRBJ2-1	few	CASKRQGFYNEQFF	TGTGCCAGCAAACGACAGGGGTTCTACAATGAGCAGTTCTTC
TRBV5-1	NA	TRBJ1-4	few	CASSWNPGGEKLFF	TGCGCCAGCAGCTGGAACCCCGGCGGGGAAAAACTGTTTTTT
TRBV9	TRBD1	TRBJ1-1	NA	CASSHWDRLRNTEAFF	TGTGCCAGCAGTCATTGGGACAGGCTAAGGAACACTGAAGCTTTCTTT
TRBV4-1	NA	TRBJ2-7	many	CASSLYTGSYEQYF	TGCGCCAGCAGCCTATATACAGGGTCCTACGAGCAGTACTTC
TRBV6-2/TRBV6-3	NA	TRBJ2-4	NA	CASRGPKNIQYF	TGTGCCAGCAGGGGGCCGAAAAACATTCAGTACTTC
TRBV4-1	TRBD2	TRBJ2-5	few	CASSQGSGEETQYF	TGCGCCAGCAGCCAAGGAAGCGGGGAAGAGACCCAGTACTTC
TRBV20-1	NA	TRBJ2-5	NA	CSALQGGPGETQYF	TGCAGTGCCCTGCAGGGGGGCCCGGGAGAGACCCAGTACTTC
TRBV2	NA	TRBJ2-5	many	CASSALETQYF	TGTGCCAGCAGCGCACTGGAGACCCAGTACTTC
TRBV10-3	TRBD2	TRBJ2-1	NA	CAITMGTSGDNEQFF	TGTGCCATCACCATGGGGACTAGCGGTGACAATGAGCAGTTCTTC
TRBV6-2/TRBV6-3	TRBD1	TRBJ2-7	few	CASSSGQIYEQYF	TGTGCCAGCAGCTCGGGACAGATTTACGAGCAGTACTTC
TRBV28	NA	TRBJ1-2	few	CASSGMTATVDYGYTF	TGTGCCAGCAGCGGGATGACGGCCACGGTGGACTATGGCTACACCTTC
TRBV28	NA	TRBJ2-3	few	CASSLGGADTQYF	TGTGCCAGCAGTTTAGGAGGGGCAGATACGCAGTATTTT
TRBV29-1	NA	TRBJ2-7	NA	CSVVAAPAYEQYF	TGCAGCGTTGTGGCGGCCCCCGCCTACGAGCAGTACTTC
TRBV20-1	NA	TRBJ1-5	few	CSASRGGSSNQPQHF	TGCAGTGCTTCCCGGGGGGGAAGTAGCAATCAGCCCCAGCATTTT
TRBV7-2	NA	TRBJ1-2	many	CASTRRGDDYGYTF	TGTGCCAGCACCCGGCGGGGTGATGACTATGGCTACACCTTC
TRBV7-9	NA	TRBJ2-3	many	CASTITPGAVIF	TGTGCCAGCACCATTACTCCGGGCGCAGTTATATTT
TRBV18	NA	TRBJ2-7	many	CASSPGQGGHYEQYF	TGTGCCAGCTCACCAGGGCAGGGGGGCCACTACGAGCAGTACTTC
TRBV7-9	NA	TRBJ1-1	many	CASSLGWFAFF	TGTGCCAGCAGCTTAGGGTGGTTCGCTTTCTTT
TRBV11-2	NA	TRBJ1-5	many	CASSSPNQPQHF	TGTGCCAGCAGCAGTCCCAATCAGCCCCAGCATTTT
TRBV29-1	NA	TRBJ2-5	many	CSVEQTGDRRETQYF	TGCAGCGTGGAACAAACGGGTGACAGGAGAGAGACCCAGTACTTC